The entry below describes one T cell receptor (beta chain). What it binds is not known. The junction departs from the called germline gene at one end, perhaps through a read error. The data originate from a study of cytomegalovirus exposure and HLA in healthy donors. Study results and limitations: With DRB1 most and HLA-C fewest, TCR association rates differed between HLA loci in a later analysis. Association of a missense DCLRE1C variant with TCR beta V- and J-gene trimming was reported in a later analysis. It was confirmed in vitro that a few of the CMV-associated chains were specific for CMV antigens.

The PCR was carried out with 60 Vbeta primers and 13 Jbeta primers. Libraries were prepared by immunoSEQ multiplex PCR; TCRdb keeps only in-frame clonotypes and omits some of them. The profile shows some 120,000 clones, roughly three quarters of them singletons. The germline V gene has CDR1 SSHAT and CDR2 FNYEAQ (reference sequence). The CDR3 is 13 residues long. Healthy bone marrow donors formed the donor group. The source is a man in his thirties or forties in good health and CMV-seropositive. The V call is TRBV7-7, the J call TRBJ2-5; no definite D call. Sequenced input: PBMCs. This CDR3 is CASSSRTQETQYF. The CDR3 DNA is TGTGCTAGCAGCTCGCGCACCCAAGAGACCCAGTACTTC.